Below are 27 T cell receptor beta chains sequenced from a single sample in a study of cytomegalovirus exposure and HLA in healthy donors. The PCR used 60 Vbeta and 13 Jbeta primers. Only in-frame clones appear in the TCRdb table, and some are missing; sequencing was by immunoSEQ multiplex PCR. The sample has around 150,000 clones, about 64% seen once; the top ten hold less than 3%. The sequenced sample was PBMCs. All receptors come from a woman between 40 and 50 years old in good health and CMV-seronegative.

This CDR3 is CASSAGSTGYTGELFF. The CDR3 nucleotides read TGCGCCAGCAGCGCCGGAAGTACAGGGTACACCGGGGAGCTGTTTTTT. The chain links TRBV5-1 to TRBJ2-2, with D maybe TRBD1 (6 bases). Trimming shortened V by 4 bases and J by 3 bases, and 16 bases separated the two germline ends. CDR1 is SGHRS, CDR2 YFSETQ, per germline. This CDR3 region has 16 residues.

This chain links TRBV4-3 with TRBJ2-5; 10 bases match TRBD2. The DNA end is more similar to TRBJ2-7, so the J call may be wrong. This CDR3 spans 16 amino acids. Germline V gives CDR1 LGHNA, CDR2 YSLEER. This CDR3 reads CASSQDRTSGLYEQYF. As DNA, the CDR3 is TGCGCCAGCAGCCAAGACAGGACTAGCGGTCTCTACGAGCAGTACTTC.

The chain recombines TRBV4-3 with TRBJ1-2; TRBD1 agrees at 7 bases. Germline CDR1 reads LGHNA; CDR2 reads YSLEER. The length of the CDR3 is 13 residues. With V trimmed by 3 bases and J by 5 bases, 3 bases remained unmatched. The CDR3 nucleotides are TGCGCCAGCAGCCAGACAGGGCCTTATGGCTACACCTTC. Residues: CASSQTGPYGYTF.

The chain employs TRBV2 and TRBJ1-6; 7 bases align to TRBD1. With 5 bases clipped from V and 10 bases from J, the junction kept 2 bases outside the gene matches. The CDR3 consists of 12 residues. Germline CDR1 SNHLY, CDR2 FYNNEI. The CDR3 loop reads CASSQQGSPLHF. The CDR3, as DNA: TGTGCCAGCAGTCAACAGGGGTCACCCCTCCACTTT. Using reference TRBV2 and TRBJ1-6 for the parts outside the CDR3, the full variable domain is EPEVTQTPSHQVTQMGQEVILRCVPISNHLYFYWYRQILGQKVEFLVSFYNNEISEKSEIFDDQFSVERPDGSNFTLKIRSTKLEDSAMYFCASSQQGSPLHFGNGTRLTVT.

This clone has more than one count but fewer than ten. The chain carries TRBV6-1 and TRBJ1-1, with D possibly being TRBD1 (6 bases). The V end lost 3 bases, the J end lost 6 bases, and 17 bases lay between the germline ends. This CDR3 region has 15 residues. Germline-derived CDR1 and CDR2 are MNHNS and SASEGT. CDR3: CASSEVDGRGAEAFF. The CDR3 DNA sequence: TGTGCCAGCAGTGAGGTAGACGGCAGGGGAGCTGAAGCTTTCTTT.

The CDR3 DNA reads TGTGCCAGCAGTTTCCTAGACAGGGCAAATTCACCCCTCCACTTT. Translated: CASSFLDRANSPLHF. V gene TRBV28 combines with J gene TRBJ1-6; 7 bases align to TRBD1. Germline-derived CDR1 and CDR2 are MDHEN and SYDVKM. V dropped 3 bases and J dropped 7; count of bases not matched to a gene: 6. This CDR3 region has 15 residues. Supplemented by reference TRBV28 and TRBJ1-6, the full variable domain reads DVKVTQSSRYLVKRTGEKVFLECVQDMDHENMFWYRQDPGLGLRLIYFSYDVKMKEKGDIPEGYSVSREKKERFSLILESASTNQTSMYLCASSFLDRANSPLHFGNGTRLTVT.

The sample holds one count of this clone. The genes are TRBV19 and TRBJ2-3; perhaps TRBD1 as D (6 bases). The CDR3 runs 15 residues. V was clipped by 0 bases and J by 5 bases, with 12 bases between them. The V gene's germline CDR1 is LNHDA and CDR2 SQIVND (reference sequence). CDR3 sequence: CASSIEGQLGDTQYF. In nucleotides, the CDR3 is TGTGCCAGTAGTATAGAAGGACAGCTGGGAGATACGCAGTATTTT.

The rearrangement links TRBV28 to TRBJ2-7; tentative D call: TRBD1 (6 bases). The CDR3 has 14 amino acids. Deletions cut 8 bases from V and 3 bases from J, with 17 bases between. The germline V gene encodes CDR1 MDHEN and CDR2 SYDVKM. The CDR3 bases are TGTGCCAGCCGAAGGACAGCGCCGAACTACGAGCAGTACTTC. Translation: CASRRTAPNYEQYF.

The CDR3 here is CASSQGQTDQPQHF. In nucleotides, the CDR3 is TGTGCCAGCAGCCAGGGACAGACGGATCAGCCCCAGCATTTT. This rearrangement joins TRBV5-4 to TRBJ1-5; TRBD1 matches 7 bases. CDR1 is SGHNT, CDR2 YYREEE, per germline (reference sequence). CDR3 size: 14 residues. J gave up 5 bases and V 4 bases, and 6 bases lay outside the gene matches.

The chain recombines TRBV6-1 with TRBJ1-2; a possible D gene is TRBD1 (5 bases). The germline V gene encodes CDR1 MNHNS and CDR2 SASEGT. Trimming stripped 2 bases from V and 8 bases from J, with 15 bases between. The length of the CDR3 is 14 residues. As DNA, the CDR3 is TGTGCCAGCAGTGAACGGGCAGGGATGGACGGCTACACCTTC. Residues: CASSERAGMDGYTF.

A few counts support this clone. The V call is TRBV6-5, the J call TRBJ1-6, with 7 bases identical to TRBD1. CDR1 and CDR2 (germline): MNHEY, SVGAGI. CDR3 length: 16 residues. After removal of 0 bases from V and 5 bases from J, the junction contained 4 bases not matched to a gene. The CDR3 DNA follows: TGTGCCAGCAGTTACTCTGGACAGGAGGATAATTCACCCCTCCACTTT. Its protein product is CASSYSGQEDNSPLHF.

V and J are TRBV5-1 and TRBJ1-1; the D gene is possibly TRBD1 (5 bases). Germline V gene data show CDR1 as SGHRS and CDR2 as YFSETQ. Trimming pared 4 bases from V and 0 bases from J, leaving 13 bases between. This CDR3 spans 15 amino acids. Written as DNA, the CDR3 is TGCGCCAGCAGCCCAATGGGGCCGCTGAACACTGAAGCTTTCTTT. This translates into CASSPMGPLNTEAFF.

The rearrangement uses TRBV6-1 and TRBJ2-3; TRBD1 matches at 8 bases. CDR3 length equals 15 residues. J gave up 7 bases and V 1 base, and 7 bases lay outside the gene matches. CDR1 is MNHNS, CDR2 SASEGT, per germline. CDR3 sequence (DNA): TGTGCCAGCAGTGAAGGGGGACAGGTTAGGAATACGCAGTATTTT. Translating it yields CASSEGGQVRNTQYF.

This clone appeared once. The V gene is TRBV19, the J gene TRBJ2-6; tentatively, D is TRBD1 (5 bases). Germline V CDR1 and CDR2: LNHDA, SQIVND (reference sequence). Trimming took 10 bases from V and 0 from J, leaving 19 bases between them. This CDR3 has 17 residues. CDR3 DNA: TGTGCCACCTCAATCGGACACCAGACCTCTGGGGCCAACGTCCTGACTTTC. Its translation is CATSIGHQTSGANVLTF.

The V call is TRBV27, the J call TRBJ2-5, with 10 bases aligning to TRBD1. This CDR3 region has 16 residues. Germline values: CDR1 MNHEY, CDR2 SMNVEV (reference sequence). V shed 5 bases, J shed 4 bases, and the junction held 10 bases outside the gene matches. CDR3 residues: CASSPLHDRGRETQYF. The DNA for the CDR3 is TGTGCCAGCAGTCCCCTGCATGACAGGGGGCGAGAGACCCAGTACTTC.

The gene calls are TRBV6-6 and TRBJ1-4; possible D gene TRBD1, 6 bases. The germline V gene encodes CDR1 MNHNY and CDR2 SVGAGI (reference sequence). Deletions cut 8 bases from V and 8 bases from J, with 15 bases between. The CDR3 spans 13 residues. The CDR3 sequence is CASRPTGAEKLFF. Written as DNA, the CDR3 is TGTGCCAGCCGTCCGACAGGAGCCGAAAAACTGTTTTTT.

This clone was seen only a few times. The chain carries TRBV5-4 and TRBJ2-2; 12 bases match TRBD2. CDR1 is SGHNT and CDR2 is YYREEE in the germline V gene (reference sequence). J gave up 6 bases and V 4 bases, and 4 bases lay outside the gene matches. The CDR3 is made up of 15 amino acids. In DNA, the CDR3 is TGTGCCAGCAGCCGGACTAGCGGGGACTCCGGGGAGCTGTTTTTT. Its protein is CASSRTSGDSGELFF.

The CDR3 loop reads CASSRGITEETQYF. In DNA, the CDR3 is TGTGCCAGCAGCCGAGGGATCACCGAAGAGACCCAGTACTTC. The V call is TRBV9, the J call TRBJ2-5, with D possibly matching TRBD2 (5 bases). Between the trimmed V and J ends, which lost 4 bases and 3 bases, there was a span of 13 bases. CDR1 is SGDLS, CDR2 YYNGEE, per germline. The CDR3 has 14 amino acids. The full variable domain, its missing parts supplied by reference TRBV9 and TRBJ2-5, is DSGVTQTPKHLITATGQRVTLRCSPRSGDLSVYWYQQSLDQGLQFLIQYYNGEERAKGNILERFSAQQFPDLHSELNLSSLELGDSALYFCASSRGITEETQYFGPGTRLLVL.

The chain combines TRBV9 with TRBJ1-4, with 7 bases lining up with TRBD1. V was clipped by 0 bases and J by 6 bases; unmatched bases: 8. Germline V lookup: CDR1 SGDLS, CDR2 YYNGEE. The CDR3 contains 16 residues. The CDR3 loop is CASSVDPGTVDEKLFF. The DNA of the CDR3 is TGTGCCAGCAGCGTAGACCCCGGGACAGTTGATGAAAAACTGTTTTTT.

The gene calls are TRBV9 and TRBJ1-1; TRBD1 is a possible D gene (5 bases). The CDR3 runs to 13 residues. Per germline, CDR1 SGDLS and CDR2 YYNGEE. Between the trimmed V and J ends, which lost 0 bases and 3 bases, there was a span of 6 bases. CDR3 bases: TGTGCCAGCAGCGTAGCCAGGGACACTGAAGCTTTCTTT. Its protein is CASSVARDTEAFF. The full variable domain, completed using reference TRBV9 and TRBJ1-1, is DSGVTQTPKHLITATGQRVTLRCSPRSGDLSVYWYQQSLDQGLQFLIQYYNGEERAKGNILERFSAQQFPDLHSELNLSSLELGDSALYFCASSVARDTEAFFGQGTRLTVV.

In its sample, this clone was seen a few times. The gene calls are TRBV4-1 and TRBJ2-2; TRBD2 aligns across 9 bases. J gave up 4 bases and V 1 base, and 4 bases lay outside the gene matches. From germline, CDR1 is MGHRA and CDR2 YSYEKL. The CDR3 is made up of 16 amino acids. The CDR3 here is CASSQGLAGITGELFF. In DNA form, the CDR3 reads TGCGCCAGCAGCCAAGGGCTAGCGGGGATCACCGGGGAGCTGTTTTTT.

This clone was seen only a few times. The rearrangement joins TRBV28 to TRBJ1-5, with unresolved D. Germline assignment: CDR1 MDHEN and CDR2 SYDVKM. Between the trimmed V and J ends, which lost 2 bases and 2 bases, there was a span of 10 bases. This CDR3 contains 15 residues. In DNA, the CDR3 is TGTGCCAGCAGTTTACGAGGGTCGGGCAATCAGCCCCAGCATTTT. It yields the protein CASSLRGSGNQPQHF.

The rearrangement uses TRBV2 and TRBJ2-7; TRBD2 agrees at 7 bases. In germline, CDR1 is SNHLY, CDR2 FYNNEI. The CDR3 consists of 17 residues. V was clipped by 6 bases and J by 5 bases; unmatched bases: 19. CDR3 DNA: TGTGCCAGCAGCCTCTCTCCTTGGAGCGGGGTTTACGACGAGCAGTACTTC. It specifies CASSLSPWSGVYDEQYF.

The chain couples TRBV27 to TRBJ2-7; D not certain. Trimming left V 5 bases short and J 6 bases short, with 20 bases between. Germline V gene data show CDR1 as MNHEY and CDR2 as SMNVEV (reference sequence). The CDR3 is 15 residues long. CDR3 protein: CASSPPAGFLGEQYF. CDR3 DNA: TGTGCCAGCAGTCCTCCCGCAGGATTCCTTGGCGAGCAGTACTTC.

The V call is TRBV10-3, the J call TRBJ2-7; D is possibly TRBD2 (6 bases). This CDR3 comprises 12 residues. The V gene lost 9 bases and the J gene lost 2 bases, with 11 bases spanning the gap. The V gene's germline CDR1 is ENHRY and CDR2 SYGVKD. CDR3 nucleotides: TGTGCCATGCGGGGAGCGGCCTACGAGCAGTACTTC. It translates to CAMRGAAYEQYF.

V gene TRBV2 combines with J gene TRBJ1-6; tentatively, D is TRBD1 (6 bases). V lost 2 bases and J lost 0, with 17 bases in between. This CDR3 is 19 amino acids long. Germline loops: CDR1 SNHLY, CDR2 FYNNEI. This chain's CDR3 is CASSEFFPGVSSYNSPLHF. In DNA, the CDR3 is TGTGCCAGCAGTGAATTTTTCCCAGGGGTGAGCTCCTATAATTCACCCCTCCACTTT.

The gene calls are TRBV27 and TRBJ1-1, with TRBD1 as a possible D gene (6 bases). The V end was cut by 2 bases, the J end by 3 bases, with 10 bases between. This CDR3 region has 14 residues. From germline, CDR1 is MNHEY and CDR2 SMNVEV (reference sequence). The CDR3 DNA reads TGTGCCAGCAGTTTAAGACAGGCCCACACTGAAGCTTTCTTT. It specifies CASSLRQAHTEAFF.